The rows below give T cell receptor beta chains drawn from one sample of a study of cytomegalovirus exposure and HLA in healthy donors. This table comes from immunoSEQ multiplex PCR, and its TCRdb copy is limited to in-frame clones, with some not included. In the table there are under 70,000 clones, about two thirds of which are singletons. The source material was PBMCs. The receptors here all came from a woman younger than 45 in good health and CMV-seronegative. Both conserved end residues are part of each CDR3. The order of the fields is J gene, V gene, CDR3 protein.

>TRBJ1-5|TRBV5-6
CASSAGGNSNQPQHF
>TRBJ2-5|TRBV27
CASSLSLALQETQYF
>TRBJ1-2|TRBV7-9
CASSLARGNGYTF
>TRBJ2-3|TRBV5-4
CASTRGGARTDTQYF
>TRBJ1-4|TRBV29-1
CSVVGATNEKLFF
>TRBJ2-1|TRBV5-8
CASSAAGYNEQFF
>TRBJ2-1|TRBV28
CASSLPGLAALGSNEQFF
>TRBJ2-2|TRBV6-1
CASMGQGGIGELVF
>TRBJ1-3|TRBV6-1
CASSEQGGNTIYF
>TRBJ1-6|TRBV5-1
CASSWGQGSSYNSPLHF
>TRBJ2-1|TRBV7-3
CASSLMAQGSSYNEQFF
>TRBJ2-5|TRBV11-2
CASSLLLGETQYF
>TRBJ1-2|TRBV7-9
CSSRLGDYGYTF
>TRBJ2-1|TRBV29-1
CSVDWVGGADNEQFF
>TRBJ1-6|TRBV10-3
CAISVGQDNSPLHF
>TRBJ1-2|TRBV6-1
CASKPRGRAGYTF
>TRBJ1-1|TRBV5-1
CASSGTWTARGTEAFF
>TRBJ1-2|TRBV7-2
CASSRGGVGYTF
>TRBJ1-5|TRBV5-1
CASSADSANQPQHF
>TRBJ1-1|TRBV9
CASSVDWNTEAFF
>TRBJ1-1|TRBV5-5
CASSRTGGTEAFF
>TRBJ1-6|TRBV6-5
CASSYPEAAPLHF
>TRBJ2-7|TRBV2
CASSEGQGEQYF
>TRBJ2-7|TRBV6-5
CASSEGGQAYEQYF
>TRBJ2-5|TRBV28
CASSNRGVQETQYF
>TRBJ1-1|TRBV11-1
CASSFDRGEAFF
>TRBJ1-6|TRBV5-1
CASSREFNSPLHF
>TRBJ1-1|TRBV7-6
CASSLEGVSEAFF
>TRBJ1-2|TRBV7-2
CASSPQARGYGYTF
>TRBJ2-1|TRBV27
CASSLGGGYNEQFF
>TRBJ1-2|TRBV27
CASSFRENYGYTF
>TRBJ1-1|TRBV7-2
CASQLAGVMNTEAFF
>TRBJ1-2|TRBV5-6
CASTWDRVSYGYTF
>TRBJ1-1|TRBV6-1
CASADWNTEAFF
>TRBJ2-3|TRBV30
CAWRLFGTDTQYF
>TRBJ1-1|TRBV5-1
CASSLVAGGNTEAFF
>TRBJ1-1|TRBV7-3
CASSATPQGGTEAFF
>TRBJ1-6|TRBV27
CASSFRGPDSPLHF
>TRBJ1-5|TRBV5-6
CASSLGVAGGRGSNQPQHF
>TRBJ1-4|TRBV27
CASRRDQGGEKLFF
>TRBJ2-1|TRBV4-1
CASSLRDTPNEQFF
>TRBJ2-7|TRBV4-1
CASSQGGTGFSYEQYF
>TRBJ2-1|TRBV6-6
CASSSSGGVEQFF
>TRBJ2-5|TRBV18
CASSRDRQETQYF
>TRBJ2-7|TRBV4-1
CASSLELAGNYEQYF
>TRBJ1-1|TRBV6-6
CASSYNRGWGTEAFF
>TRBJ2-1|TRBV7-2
CASSLPGLAGGYNEQFF
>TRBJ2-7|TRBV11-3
CASSSGLAPYEQYF
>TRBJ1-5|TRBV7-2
CASSLGPGLSQPQHF
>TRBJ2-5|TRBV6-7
CASSYPQGQETQYF
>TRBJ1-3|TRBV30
CAWSTGGGAGNTIYF
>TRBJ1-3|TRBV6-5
CASSTTGAGNTIYF